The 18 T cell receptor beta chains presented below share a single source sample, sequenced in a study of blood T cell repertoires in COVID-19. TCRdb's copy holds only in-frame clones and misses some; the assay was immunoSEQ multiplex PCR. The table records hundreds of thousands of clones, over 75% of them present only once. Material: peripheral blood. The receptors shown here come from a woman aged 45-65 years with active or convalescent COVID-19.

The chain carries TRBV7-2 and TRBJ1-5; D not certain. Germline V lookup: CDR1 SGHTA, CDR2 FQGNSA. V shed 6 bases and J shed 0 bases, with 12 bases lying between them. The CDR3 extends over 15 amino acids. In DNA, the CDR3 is TGTGCCAGCAGTTTAACATCTTATAGCAATCAGCCCCAGCATTTT. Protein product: CASSLTSYSNQPQHF.

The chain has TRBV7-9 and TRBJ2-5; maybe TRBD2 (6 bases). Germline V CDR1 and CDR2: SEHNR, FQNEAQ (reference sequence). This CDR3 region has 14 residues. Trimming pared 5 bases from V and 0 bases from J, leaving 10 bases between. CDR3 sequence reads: CASSRDLNQETQYF. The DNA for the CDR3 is TGTGCCAGCAGCCGGGACTTAAACCAAGAGACCCAGTACTTC.

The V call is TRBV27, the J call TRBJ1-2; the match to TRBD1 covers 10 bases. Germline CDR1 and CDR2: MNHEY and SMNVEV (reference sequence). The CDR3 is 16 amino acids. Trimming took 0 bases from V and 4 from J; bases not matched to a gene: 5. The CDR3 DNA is TGTGCCAGCAGTTTATCGCGCGGGACAGGGGCCTATGGCTACACCTTC. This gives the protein CASSLSRGTGAYGYTF.

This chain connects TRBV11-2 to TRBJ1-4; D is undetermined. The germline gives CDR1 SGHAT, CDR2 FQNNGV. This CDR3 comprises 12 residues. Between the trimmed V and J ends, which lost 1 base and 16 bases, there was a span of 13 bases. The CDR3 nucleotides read TGTGCCAGCAGCTTAGTCCCCCAAAATCCGTTTTTT. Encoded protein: CASSLVPQNPFF. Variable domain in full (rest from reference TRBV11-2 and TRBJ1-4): EAGVAQSPRYKIIEKRQSVAFWCNPISGHATLYWYQQILGQGPKLLIQFQNNGVVDDSQLPKDRFSAERLKGVDSTLKIQPAKLEDSAVYLCASSLVPQNPFFGSGTQLSVL.

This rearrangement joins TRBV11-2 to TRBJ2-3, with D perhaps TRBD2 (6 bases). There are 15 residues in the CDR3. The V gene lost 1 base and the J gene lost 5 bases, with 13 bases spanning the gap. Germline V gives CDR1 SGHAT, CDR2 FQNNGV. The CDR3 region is CASSLGSVGGDTQYF. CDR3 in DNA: TGTGCCAGCAGCTTAGGGAGCGTGGGAGGAGATACGCAGTATTTT.

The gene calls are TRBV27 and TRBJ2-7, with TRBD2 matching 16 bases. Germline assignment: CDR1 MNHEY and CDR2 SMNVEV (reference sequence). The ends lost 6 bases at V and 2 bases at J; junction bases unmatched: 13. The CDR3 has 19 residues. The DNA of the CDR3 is TGTGCCAGCAGCCAGGCCGGGACTAGCGGGAGGGCCGAGGCCTACGAGCAGTACTTC. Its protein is CASSQAGTSGRAEAYEQYF.

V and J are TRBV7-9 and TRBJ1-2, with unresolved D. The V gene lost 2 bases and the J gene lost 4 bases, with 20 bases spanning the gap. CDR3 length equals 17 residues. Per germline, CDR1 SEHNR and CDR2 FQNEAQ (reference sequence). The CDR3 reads CASSLITSYLNLYGYTF. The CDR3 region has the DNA TGTGCCAGCAGCTTAATCACTTCATACTTGAACCTCTATGGCTACACCTTC.

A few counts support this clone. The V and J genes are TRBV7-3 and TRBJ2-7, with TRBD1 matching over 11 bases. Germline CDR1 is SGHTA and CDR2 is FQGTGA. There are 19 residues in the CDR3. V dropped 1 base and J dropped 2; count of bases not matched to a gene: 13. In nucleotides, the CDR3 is TGTGCCAGCAGCTTAAGTGGACAGGGGGCACCAATGGGGACCTACGAGCAGTACTTC. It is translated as CASSLSGQGAPMGTYEQYF.

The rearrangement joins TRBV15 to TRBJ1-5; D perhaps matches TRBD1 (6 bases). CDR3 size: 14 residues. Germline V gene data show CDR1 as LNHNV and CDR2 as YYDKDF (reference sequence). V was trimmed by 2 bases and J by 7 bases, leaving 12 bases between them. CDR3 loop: CATSRTGPSQPQHF. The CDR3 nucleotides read TGTGCCACCAGCAGAACAGGGCCTTCACAGCCCCAGCATTTT.

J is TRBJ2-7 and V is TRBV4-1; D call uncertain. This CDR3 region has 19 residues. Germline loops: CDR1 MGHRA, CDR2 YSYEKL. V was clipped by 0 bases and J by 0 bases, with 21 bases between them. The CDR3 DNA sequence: TGCGCCAGCAGCCAAGAGTACCAAAAAGTCTCCAGTACCTCCTACGAGCAGTACTTC. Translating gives CASSQEYQKVSSTSYEQYF.

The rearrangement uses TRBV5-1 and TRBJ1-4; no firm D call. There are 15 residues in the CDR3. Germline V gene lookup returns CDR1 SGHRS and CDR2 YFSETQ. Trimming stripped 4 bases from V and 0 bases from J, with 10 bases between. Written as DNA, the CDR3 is TGCGCCAGCAGCATCTCATCAGCAACTAATGAAAAACTGTTTTTT. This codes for CASSISSATNEKLFF.

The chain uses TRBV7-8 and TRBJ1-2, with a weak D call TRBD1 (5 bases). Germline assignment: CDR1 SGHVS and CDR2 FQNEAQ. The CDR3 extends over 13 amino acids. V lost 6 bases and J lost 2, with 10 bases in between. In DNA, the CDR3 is TGTGCCAGCAGGTCCGGGGGGAACTATGGCTACACCTTC. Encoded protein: CASRSGGNYGYTF.

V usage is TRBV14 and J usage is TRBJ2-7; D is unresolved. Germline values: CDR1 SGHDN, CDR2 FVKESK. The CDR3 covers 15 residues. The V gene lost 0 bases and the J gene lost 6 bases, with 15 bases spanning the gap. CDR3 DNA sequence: TGTGCCAGCAGCCAAGATTTCAGGCAAACAAGCGAGCAGTACTTC. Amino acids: CASSQDFRQTSEQYF.

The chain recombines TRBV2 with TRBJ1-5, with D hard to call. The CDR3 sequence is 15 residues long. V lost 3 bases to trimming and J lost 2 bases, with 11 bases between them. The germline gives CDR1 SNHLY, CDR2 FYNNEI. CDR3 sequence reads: CASSERALGNQPQHF. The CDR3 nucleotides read TGTGCCAGCAGTGAGAGGGCCCTCGGCAATCAGCCCCAGCATTTT.

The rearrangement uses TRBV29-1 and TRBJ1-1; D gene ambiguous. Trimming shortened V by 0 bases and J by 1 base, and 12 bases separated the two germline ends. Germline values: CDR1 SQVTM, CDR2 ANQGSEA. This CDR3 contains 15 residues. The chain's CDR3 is CSVEDKVQPNTEAFF. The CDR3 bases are TGCAGCGTTGAAGATAAGGTACAGCCGAACACTGAAGCTTTCTTT.

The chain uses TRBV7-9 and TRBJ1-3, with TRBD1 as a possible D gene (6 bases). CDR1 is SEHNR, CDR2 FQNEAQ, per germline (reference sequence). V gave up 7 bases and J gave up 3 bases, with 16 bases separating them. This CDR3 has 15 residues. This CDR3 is CASTLGAHHGNTIYF. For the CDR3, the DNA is TGTGCCAGCACCCTGGGGGCCCACCATGGAAACACCATATATTTT.

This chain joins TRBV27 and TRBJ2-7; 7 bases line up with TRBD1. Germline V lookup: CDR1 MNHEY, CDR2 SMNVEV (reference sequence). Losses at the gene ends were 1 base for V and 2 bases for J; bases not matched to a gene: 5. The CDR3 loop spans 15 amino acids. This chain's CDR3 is CASSLYAGGPYEQYF. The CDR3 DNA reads TGTGCCAGCAGTTTATATGCAGGGGGTCCCTACGAGCAGTACTTC.

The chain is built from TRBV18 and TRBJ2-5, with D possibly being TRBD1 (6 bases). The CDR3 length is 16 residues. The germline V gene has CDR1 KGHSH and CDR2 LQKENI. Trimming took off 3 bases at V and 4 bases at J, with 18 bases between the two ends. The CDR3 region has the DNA TGTGCCAGCTCACCCGGGCAGGGGTCTTGGTCAGAGACCCAGTACTTC. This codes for CASSPGQGSWSETQYF.